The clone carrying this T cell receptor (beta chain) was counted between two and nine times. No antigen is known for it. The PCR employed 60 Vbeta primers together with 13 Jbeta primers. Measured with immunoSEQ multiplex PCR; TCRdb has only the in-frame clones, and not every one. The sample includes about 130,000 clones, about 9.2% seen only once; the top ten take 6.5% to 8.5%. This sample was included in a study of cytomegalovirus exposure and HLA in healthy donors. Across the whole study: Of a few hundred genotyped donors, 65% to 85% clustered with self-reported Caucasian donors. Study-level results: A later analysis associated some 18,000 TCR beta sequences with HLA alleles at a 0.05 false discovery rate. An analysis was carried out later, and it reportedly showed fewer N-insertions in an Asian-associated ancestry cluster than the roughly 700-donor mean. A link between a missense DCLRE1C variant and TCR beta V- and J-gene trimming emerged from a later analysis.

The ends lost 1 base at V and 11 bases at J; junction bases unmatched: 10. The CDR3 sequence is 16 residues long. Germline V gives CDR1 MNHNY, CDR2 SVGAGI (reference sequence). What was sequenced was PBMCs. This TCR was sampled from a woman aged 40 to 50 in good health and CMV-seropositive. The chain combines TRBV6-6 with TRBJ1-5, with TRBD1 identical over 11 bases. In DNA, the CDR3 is TGTGCCAGCAGTTACTACACCGGGACAGGGGGTGGAGCCCAGCATTTT. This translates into CASSYYTGTGGGAQHF.